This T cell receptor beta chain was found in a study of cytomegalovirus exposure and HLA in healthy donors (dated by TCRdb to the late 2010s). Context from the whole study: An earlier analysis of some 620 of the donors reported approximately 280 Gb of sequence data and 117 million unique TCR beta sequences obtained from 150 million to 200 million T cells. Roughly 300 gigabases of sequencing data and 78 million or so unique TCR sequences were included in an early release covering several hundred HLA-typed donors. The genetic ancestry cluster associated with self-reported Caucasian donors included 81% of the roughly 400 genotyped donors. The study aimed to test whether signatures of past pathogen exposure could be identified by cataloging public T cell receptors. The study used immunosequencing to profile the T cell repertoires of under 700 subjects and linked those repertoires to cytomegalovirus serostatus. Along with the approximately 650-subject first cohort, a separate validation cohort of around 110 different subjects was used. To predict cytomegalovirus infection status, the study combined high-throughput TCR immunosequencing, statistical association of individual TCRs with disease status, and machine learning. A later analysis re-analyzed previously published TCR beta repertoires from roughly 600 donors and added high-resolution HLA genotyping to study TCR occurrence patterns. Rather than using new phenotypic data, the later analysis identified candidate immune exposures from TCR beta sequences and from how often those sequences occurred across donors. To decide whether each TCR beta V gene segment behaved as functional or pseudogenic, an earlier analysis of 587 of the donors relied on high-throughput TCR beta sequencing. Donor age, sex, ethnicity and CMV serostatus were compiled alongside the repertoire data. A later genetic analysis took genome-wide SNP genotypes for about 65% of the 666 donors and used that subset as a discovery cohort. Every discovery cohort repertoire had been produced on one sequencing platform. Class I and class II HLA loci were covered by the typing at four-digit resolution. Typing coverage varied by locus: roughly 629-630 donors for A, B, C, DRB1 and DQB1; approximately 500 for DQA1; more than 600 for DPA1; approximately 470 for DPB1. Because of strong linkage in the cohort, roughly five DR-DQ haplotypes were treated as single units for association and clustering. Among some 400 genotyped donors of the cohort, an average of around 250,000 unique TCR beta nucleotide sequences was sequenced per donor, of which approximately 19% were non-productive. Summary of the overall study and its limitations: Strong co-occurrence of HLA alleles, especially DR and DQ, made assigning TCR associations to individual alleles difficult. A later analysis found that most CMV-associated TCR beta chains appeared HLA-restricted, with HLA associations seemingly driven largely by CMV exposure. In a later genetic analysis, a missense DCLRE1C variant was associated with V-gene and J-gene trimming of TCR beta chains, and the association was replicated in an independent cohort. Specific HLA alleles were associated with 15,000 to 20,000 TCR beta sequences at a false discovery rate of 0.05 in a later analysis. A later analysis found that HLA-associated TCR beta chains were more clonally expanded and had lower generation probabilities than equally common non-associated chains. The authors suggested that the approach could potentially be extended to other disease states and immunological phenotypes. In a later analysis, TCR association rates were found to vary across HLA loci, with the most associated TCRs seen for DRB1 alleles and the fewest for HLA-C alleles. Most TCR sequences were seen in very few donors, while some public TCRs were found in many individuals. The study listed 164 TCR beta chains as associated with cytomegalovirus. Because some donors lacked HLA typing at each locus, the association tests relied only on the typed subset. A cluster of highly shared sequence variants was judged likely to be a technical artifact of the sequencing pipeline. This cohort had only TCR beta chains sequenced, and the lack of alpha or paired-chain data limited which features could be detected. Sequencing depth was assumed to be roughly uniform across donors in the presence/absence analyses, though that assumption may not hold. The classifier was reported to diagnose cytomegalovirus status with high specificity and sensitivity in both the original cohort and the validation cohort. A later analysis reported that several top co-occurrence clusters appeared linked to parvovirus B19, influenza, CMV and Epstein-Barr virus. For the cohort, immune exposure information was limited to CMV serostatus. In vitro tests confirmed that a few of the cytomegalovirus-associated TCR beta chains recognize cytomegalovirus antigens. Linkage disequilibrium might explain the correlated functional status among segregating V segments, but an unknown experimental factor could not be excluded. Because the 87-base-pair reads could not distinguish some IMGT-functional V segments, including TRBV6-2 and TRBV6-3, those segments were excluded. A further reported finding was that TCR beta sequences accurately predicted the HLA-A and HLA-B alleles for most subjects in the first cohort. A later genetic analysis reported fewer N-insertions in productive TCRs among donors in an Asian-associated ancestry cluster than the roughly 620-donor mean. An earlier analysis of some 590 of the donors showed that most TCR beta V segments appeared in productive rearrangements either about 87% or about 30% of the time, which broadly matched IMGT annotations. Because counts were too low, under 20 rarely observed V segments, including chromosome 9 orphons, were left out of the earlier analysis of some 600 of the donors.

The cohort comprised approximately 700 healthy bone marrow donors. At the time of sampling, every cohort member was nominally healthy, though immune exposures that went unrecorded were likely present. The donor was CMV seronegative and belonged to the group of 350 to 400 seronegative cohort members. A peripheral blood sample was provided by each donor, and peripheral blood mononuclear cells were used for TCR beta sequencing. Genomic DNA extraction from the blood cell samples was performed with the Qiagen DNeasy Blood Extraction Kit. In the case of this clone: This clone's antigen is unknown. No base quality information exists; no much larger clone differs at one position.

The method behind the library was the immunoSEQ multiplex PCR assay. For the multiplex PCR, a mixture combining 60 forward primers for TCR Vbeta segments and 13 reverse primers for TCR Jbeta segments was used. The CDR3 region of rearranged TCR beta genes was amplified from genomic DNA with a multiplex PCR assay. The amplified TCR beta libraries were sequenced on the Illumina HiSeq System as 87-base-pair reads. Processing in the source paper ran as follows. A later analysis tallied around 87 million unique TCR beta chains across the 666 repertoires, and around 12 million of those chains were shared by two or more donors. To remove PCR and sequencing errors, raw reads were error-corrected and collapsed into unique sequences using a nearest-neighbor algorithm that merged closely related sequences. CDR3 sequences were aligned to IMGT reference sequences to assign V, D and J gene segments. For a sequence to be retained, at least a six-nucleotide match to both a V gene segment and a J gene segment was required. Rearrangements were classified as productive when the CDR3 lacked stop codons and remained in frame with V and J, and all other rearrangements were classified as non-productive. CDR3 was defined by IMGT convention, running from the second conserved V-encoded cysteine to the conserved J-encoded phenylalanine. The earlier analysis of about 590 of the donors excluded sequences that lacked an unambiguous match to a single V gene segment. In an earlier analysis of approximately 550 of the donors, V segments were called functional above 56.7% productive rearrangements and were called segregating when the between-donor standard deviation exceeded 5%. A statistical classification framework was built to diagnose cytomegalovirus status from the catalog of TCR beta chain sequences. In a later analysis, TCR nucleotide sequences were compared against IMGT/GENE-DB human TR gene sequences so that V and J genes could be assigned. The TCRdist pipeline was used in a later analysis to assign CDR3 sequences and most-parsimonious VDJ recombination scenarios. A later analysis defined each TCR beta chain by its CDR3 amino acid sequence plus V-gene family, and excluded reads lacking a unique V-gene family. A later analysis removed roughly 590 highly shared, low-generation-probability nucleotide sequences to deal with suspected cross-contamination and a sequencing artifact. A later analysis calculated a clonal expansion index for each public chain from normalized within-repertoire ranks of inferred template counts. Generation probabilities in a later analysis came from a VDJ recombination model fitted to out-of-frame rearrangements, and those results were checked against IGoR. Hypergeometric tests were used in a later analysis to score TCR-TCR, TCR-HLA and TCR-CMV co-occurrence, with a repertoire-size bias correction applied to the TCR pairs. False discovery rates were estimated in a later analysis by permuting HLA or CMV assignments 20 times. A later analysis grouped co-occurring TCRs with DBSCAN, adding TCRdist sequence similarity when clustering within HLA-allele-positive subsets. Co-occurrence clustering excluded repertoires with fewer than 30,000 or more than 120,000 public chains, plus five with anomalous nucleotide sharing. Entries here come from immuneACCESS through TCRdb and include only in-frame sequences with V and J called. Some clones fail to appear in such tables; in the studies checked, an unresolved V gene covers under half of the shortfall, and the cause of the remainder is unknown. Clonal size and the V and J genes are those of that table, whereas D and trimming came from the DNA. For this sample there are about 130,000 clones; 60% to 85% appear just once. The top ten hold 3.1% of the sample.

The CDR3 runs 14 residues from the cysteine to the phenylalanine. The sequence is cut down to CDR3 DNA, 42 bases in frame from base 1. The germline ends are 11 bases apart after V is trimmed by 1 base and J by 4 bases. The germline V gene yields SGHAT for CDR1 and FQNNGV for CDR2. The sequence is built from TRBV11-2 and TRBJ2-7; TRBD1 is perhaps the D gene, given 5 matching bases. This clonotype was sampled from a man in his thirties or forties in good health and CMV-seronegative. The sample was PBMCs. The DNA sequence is TGTGCCAGCAGCTTAGCGGGCAGGGTTTACGAGCAGTACTTC. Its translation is CASSLAGRVYEQYF.